These 2 T cell receptor beta chains originate from one sample sequenced in a study of blood T cell repertoires in COVID-19. Only in-frame clones appear in the TCRdb table, and some are missing; sequencing was by immunoSEQ multiplex PCR. The profile covers approximately 380,000 clones, with 85% appearing a single time and 3.5% to 4% taken by the ten largest. Sequencing input: peripheral blood. These receptor sequences come from a woman aged 18-29 years with acute or convalescent COVID-19.

This clone has a handful of counts. The chain couples TRBV6-5 to TRBJ2-1; 12 bases agree with TRBD2. V shed 6 bases and J 6 bases; nucleotides not matched to a gene: 6. In germline, CDR1 is MNHEY, CDR2 SVGAGI. The CDR3 contains 15 residues. Here the CDR3 DNA reads TGTGCCAGCAGCTCCCTAGCGGGAGGGGTCAATGAGCAGTTCTTC. It codes for CASSSLAGGVNEQFF.

This clone has a single count. V and J are TRBV29-1 and TRBJ1-2; D is uncertain. The length of the CDR3 is 14 residues. Trimming left V 4 bases short and J 4 bases short, with 16 bases between. Germline V gene sequence: CDR1 SQVTM, CDR2 ANQGSEA. The CDR3, as DNA: TGCAGCGTTGTCCGCGGAATCCCGCCCTATGGCTACACCTTC. Its translation is CSVVRGIPPYGYTF.